Presented here are 17 T cell receptor beta chains from one specimen sequenced in a study of blood T cells in healthy people across ages. Together with a sample-barcoded 5' primer, a J-beta primer mix was included in a second PCR lasting about 6 to 11 cycles. TCRdb re-called the 5' RACE reads with MiXCR, one entry per CDR3 protein. The sample has fewer than 950,000 distinct CDR3 sequences; 36% are singletons. Sequencing was performed on blood. These receptors came from a man between 18 and 35 years old in good health.

This clonotype was seen a few times. J is TRBJ1-6 and V is TRBV29-1; D remains unclear. V was pared by 7 bases and J by 6 bases, with 13 bases between. CDR3 length equals 13 residues. Germline CDR1 reads SQVTM; CDR2 reads ANQGSEA. CDR3 in DNA: TGCAGCGCCGCTCCGCCCCTTAATTCACCCCTCCACTTT. This gives the protein CSAAPPLNSPLHF.

This clonotype was recorded a few times. CDR3 bases: TGTGCCAGCAGTTTGAGTATGGAGGCCGGGGAGCTGTTTTTT. Amino acids: CASSLSMEAGELFF. The chain recombines TRBV12-3 or TRBV12-4 with TRBJ2-2; the D gene is possibly TRBD2 (5 bases). The CDR3 loop spans 14 amino acids. V shed 3 bases and J shed 6 bases, with 11 bases lying between them.

The chain uses TRBV7-9 and TRBJ2-5; no reliable D call. V lost 6 bases and J 5 bases, leaving 13 bases between the germline ends. The CDR3 totals 13 residues. Per germline, CDR1 SEHNR and CDR2 FQNEAQ (reference sequence). The DNA for the CDR3 is TGTGCCAGCAGACCATCCCACGGGGAGACCCAGTACTTC. It yields the protein CASRPSHGETQYF.

This chain's CDR3 is CASSVLAGGNEQYF. The CDR3 region has the DNA TGTGCCAGCAGTGTATTAGCCGGGGGCAATGAGCAGTACTTC. V gene TRBV28 combines with J gene TRBJ2-5; the D gene could be TRBD1 or TRBD2 (6 bases each). The V end lost 5 bases, the J end lost 11 bases, and 21 bases lay between the germline ends. The CDR3 is made up of 14 amino acids. Germline CDR1 MDHEN, CDR2 SYDVKM.

This clonotype was detected only a few times. The chain employs TRBV12-3 or TRBV12-4 and TRBJ1-2; 7 bases align to TRBD1. Trimming at V came to 4 bases and at J to 3 bases, leaving 8 bases not matched to a gene. The CDR3 spans 15 residues. The CDR3 is CASSSTTGTDYGYTF. The CDR3 DNA reads as TGTGCCAGCAGTTCGACAACCGGGACAGACTATGGCTACACCTTC.

This clonotype was observed many times. The rearrangement links TRBV5-5 to TRBJ2-1; D uncertain. The V gene's germline CDR1 is SGHKS and CDR2 YYEKEE (reference sequence). This CDR3 is 12 amino acids long. V dropped 4 bases and J dropped 6 bases, with 8 bases sitting between them. DNA of the CDR3: TGTGCCAGCAGCCAACCCGGCAATGAGCAGTTCTTC. It translates to CASSQPGNEQFF. The variable domain in full, with the rest retrieved from reference TRBV5-5 and TRBJ2-1, is DAGVTQSPTHLIKTRGQQVTLRCSPISGHKSVSWYQQVLGQGPQFIFQYYEKEERGRGNFPDRFSARQFPNYSSELNVNALLLGDSALYLCASSQPGNEQFFGPGTRLTVL.

In the case of this clonotype: A read error may be the cause here, since a much bigger clone is one base away. The chain combines TRBV7-2 with TRBJ1-4; TRBD1 might be the D (5 bases). The CDR3 is 14 amino acids. The germline V gene has CDR1 SGHTA and CDR2 FQGNSA. Trimming removed 0 bases from V and 4 bases from J, with 6 bases in between. The CDR3 sequence is CASSLATDNEKLFF. DNA for the CDR3: TGTGCCAGCAGCTTAGCGACAGATAATGAAAAACTGTTTTTT.

This clonotype has a handful of counts. This chain joins TRBV15 and TRBJ1-5; the match to TRBD1 covers 8 bases. Germline V lookup: CDR1 LNHNV, CDR2 YYDKDF (reference sequence). This CDR3 has 15 residues. V lost 3 bases, J lost 7 bases, and 8 bases stayed unmatched. The CDR3 DNA is TGTGCCACCAGCAGCCCCAGGGGGCGAGGCCAGCCCCAGCATTTT. Protein product: CATSSPRGRGQPQHF. Full variable domain (missing parts from reference TRBV15 and TRBJ1-5): DAMVIQNPRYQVTQFGKPVTLSCSQTLNHNVMYWYQQKSSQAPKLLFHYYDKDFNNEADTPDNFQSRRPNTSFCFLDIRSPGLGDTAMYLCATSSPRGRGQPQHFGDGTRLSIL.

This clonotype occurred a few times. The J gene is TRBJ1-4, the V gene TRBV10-3; D not certain. Germline V CDR1 and CDR2: ENHRY, SYGVKD. Deletions cut 10 bases from V and 0 bases from J, with 12 bases between. This CDR3 region has 14 residues. CDR3 in DNA: TGTGCCACGGCGTGGTCCTCAACTAATGAAAAACTGTTTTTT. Protein product: CATAWSSTNEKLFF.

This CDR3 is CSALQGFRTQETQYF. The CDR3 region has the DNA TGCAGTGCACTACAGGGGTTTAGGACCCAAGAGACCCAGTACTTC. The V call is TRBV20-1, the J call TRBJ2-5, with 7 bases fitting TRBD1. The germline gives CDR1 DFQATT, CDR2 SNEGSKA (reference sequence). The junction had 11 bases not matched to a gene; V was cut back by 6 bases and J by 1 base. The CDR3 is 15 amino acids.

There are many counts of this clonotype. The J gene is TRBJ2-1, the V gene TRBV20-1; D is unclear. Trimming left V 5 bases short and J 6 bases short, with 8 bases between. From germline, CDR1 is DFQATT and CDR2 SNEGSKA (reference sequence). CDR3 size: 11 residues. The CDR3 spells CSAPVGNEQFF. Here the CDR3 DNA reads TGCAGTGCTCCCGTCGGCAATGAGCAGTTCTTC.

This clonotype was counted many times. The V call is TRBV29-1, the J call TRBJ2-7; no clear D gene. Per the germline V gene, CDR1 is SQVTM and CDR2 is ANQGSEA. Trimming cost V 4 bases and J 2 bases, with 6 bases left between them. The CDR3 contains 11 residues. The CDR3 sequence is CSVAGAYEQYF. The CDR3 DNA follows: TGCAGCGTTGCGGGTGCCTACGAGCAGTACTTC.

The table lists this clonotype with a few counts. The chain carries TRBV7-2 and TRBJ2-2, with 7 bases identical to TRBD2. The length of the CDR3 is 15 residues. The V and J ends lost 5 bases and 6 bases, in that order; junction bases with no gene match: 9. Germline V CDR1 and CDR2: SGHTA, FQGNSA. The CDR3 DNA is TGTGCCAGCAGCAGCCGGGACTATAAGGCCGGGGAGCTGTTTTTT. Its protein product is CASSSRDYKAGELFF. Combining the CDR3 with reference TRBV7-2 and TRBJ2-2 gives the whole variable domain GAGVSQSPSNKVTEKGKDVELRCDPISGHTALYWYRQSLGQGLEFLIYFQGNSAPDKSGLPSDRFSAERTGGSVSTLTIQRTQQEDSAVYLCASSSRDYKAGELFFGEGSRLTVL.

This chain uses TRBV27 with TRBJ2-7; weak D call: TRBD2 (5 bases). The CDR3 sequence is 14 residues long. V was clipped by 3 bases and J by 0 bases, with 9 bases between them. CDR1 is MNHEY and CDR2 is SMNVEV in the germline V gene (reference sequence). This CDR3 reads CASSFGGFSYEQYF. In DNA, the CDR3 is TGTGCCAGCAGTTTTGGCGGGTTCTCCTACGAGCAGTACTTC.

This clonotype was seen ten or more times. This chain joins TRBV20-1 and TRBJ2-1, with 8 positions matching TRBD2. This CDR3 comprises 16 residues. Looked up from germline, CDR1 is DFQATT and CDR2 is SNEGSKA (reference sequence). V lost 0 bases, J lost 7 bases, and 11 bases stayed unmatched. The chain's CDR3 is CSARDSGAGGRNEQFF. As DNA, the CDR3 is TGCAGTGCTAGAGATAGCGGCGCGGGGGGTCGGAATGAGCAGTTCTTC.

A word on this clonotype: This may come from a read error, since a much larger clone is one base off. The chain joins TRBV10-3 to TRBJ2-5; 8 bases fit TRBD2. Germline assignment: CDR1 ENHRY and CDR2 SYGVKD. This CDR3 has 18 residues. The CDR3 loop is CAISQTDLASGYQETLYF. For the CDR3, the DNA is TGTGCCATCAGTCAAACCGACCTCGCTAGCGGGTACCAAGAGACCCTGTACTTC.

This clonotype was observed at least ten times. The rearrangement joins TRBV12-3 or TRBV12-4 to TRBJ2-6; 9 nucleotides align to TRBD1. This CDR3 comprises 18 residues. Trimming cost V 6 bases and J 1 base; bases outside gene matches: 10. CDR3 DNA sequence: TGTGCCAGCAGATCCTCGGACAGGGGTGTTTCTGGGGCCAACGTCCTGACTTTC. Translated, it gives CASRSSDRGVSGANVLTF.